This T cell receptor (beta chain) came from a study of blood T cell repertoires in COVID-19. Study-level background: Whether acute or convalescent, the COVID-19 samples came from the United States, Italy and Spain.

This CDR3 region has 15 residues. J was trimmed by 1 base and V by 7 bases; bases with no gene match: 12. Germline CDR1 and CDR2: SQVTM and ANQGSEA. TCRdb's table, derived via immunoSEQ multiplex PCR, lists solely in-frame clones and lacks some. Of about 130,000 clones listed, less than 85% are singletons. Sequenced: peripheral blood. The clonotype comes from an older woman with acute or convalescent COVID-19. The V gene is TRBV29-1, the J gene TRBJ2-7, with 8 positions matching TRBD1. CDR3 nucleotide sequence: TGCAGCGCCACCTTGGGACAGGCCCTTTCCTACGAGCAGTACTTC. Translating gives CSATLGQALSYEQYF.